This TCR beta chain was documented in a study of molecular identifiers for immune sequencing clone quantification. This clonotype was picked up a small number of times. Per germline, CDR1 ENHRY and CDR2 SYGVKD. The CDR3 runs to 15 residues. The junction had 2 bases not matched to a gene; V was cut back by 2 bases and J by 6 bases. TCRdb fed the PCR reads into MiXCR, producing one record per CDR3 protein. The table lists some 650,000 distinct CDR3 sequences, about 20% of them singletons, with around 0.9% in the top ten. The clonotype originates from a human donor in good health. Some libraries in this study had Jurkat cell RNA spiked in. The gene calls are TRBV10-3 and TRBJ2-2; 11 nucleotides agree with TRBD1. Sequencing was carried out using naive CD8+ T cells from blood, with Jurkat cell RNA spiked in. Subset meaning: FACS-sorted CD8+CD4-CCR7+CD45RA+ naive T cells. The DNA for the CDR3 is TGTGCCATCAGTGAGCCGGGACAGGGGGCCGGGGAGCTGTTTTTT. Protein product: CAISEPGQGAGELFF.